These 22 T cell receptor beta chains originate from one sample sequenced in a study of cytomegalovirus exposure and HLA in healthy donors. Assay: immunoSEQ multiplex PCR; the TCRdb copy retains only in-frame clones and omits some. The sample carries some 120,000 clones, around 94% recorded once. Input material: PBMCs. All receptors derive from a woman under 30 in good health and CMV-seronegative.

The chain is built from TRBV18 and TRBJ2-5, with 10 nucleotides matching TRBD1. V shed 2 bases, J shed 4 bases, and the junction held 4 bases outside the gene matches. The CDR3 extends over 15 amino acids. Germline V gene sequence: CDR1 KGHSH, CDR2 LQKENI. CDR3 loop: CASSPTTGGPETQYF. The CDR3 DNA reads TGTGCCAGCTCACCAACGACAGGGGGCCCAGAGACCCAGTACTTC. The full variable domain, with the rest looked up from reference TRBV18 and TRBJ2-5, is NAGVMQNPRHLVRRRGQEARLRCSPMKGHSHVYWYRQLPEEGLKFMVYLQKENIIDESGMPKERFSAEFPKEGPSILRIQQVVRGDSAAYFCASSPTTGGPETQYFGPGTRLLVL.

The gene calls are TRBV6-5 and TRBJ2-1, with TRBD1 matching 7 bases. Trimming removed 7 bases from V and 4 bases from J; junction bases left unmatched: 10. Germline V gene sequence: CDR1 MNHEY, CDR2 SVGAGI. The CDR3 loop spans 15 amino acids. CDR3 nucleotide sequence: TGTGCCAGCACCAAGGGACAGCCCGCTTACAATGAGCAGTTCTTC. This codes for CASTKGQPAYNEQFF.

The V gene is TRBV28, the J gene TRBJ2-7, with 13 nucleotides matching TRBD2. CDR1 MDHEN and CDR2 SYDVKM come from the germline V gene. The junction had 8 bases not matched to a gene; V was cut back by 5 bases and J by 4 bases. The CDR3 sequence is 16 residues long. The CDR3 DNA is TGTGCCAGCAGTCAACTAGCGGGGGGGCGGCGGTACGAGCAGTACTTC. Amino acids: CASSQLAGGRRYEQYF.

The chain uses TRBV4-1 and TRBJ1-3, with D tentatively TRBD1 (6 bases). The CDR3 length is 15 residues. The V and J ends lost 4 bases and 0 bases respectively, with 10 bases between them. CDR1 and CDR2 from the germline V gene are MGHRA and YSYEKL. The CDR3 region has the DNA TGCGCCAGCAGCCCTGACAGGAGCTCTGGAAACACCATATATTTT. Its protein product is CASSPDRSSGNTIYF.

The chain has TRBV28 and TRBJ1-5, with 8 bases that match TRBD1. Germline assignment: CDR1 MDHEN and CDR2 SYDVKM. The CDR3 is 16 residues long. V lost 5 bases to trimming and J lost 0 bases; unmatched junction nucleotides: 6. The CDR3, as DNA: TGTGCCAGCAGTGCAGGGGGCGGCTATAGCAATCAGCCCCAGCATTTT. This encodes CASSAGGGYSNQPQHF.

This sequence joins TRBV5-1 and TRBJ2-7; D unresolved. Germline V gene sequence: CDR1 SGHRS, CDR2 YFSETQ. V lost 0 bases and J 3 bases, leaving 13 bases between the germline ends. The CDR3 has 15 residues. The CDR3 loop reads CASSLDGELYYEQYF. CDR3 DNA: TGCGCCAGCAGCTTGGACGGCGAACTATACTACGAGCAGTACTTC.

This clone was seen just once. The rearrangement links TRBV7-9 to TRBJ2-1, with D possibly TRBD1 on 5 matching bases. Trimming removed 7 bases from V and 7 bases from J, with 11 bases in between. The CDR3 has 12 amino acids. The germline CDR1 and CDR2 sequences are SEHNR and FQNEAQ (reference sequence). The CDR3 DNA reads as TGTGCCAGCAACCCAGGGAAGAATGAGCAGTTCTTC. As protein: CASNPGKNEQFF. Filled out from reference TRBV7-9 and TRBJ2-1, the complete variable domain reads DTGVSQNPRHKITKRGQNVTFRCDPISEHNRLYWYRQTLGQGPEFLTYFQNEAQLEKSRLLSDRFSAERPKGSFSTLEIQRTEQGDSAMYLCASNPGKNEQFFGPGTRLTVL.

The V and J genes are TRBV10-3 and TRBJ2-7; D call uncertain. Per germline, CDR1 ENHRY and CDR2 SYGVKD. Trimming took 0 bases from V and 5 from J, leaving 11 bases between them. CDR3 length: 14 amino acids. CDR3 sequence reads: CAISESKRAHEQYF. CDR3 sequence (DNA): TGTGCCATCAGTGAGTCGAAGAGAGCCCACGAGCAGTACTTC.

The chain carries TRBV5-1 and TRBJ2-1; a weak D match, TRBD1 (6 bases). Deletions cut 1 base from V and 5 bases from J, with 13 bases between. CDR1 and CDR2 from the germline V gene are SGHRS and YFSETQ. This CDR3 is 15 amino acids long. CDR3 DNA: TGCGCCAGCAGCTTGCGGCAGGGGTCTAACAATGAGCAGTTCTTC. It is translated as CASSLRQGSNNEQFF.

This clone has only one observation. This chain uses TRBV5-1 with TRBJ1-2, with 7 bases fitting TRBD1. Germline V gene sequence: CDR1 SGHRS, CDR2 YFSETQ. The length of the CDR3 is 13 residues. V lost 2 bases, J lost 14 bases, and 12 bases stayed unmatched. CDR3 in DNA: TGCGCCAGCAGCTTACAAAGCGACAGGGATATAACCTTC. Translated, it gives CASSLQSDRDITF.

The CDR3 is CASSGTGGNTEAFF. For the CDR3, the DNA is TGTGCCAGTAGTGGGACGGGGGGAAACACTGAAGCTTTCTTT. This chain links TRBV19 with TRBJ1-1, with D possibly matching TRBD1 (5 bases). V lost 5 bases and J lost 2, with 12 bases in between. Germline loops: CDR1 LNHDA, CDR2 SQIVND (reference sequence). This CDR3 is built from 14 residues.

The J gene is TRBJ1-4, the V gene TRBV4-1; D gene uncertain. The CDR3 extends over 16 amino acids. Germline values: CDR1 MGHRA, CDR2 YSYEKL. The V end was cut by 2 bases, the J end by 0 bases, with 10 bases between. The CDR3 DNA reads TGCGCCAGCAGCCAAAAGGAGCTCGCAACTAATGAAAAACTGTTTTTT. It yields the protein CASSQKELATNEKLFF.

This chain joins TRBV30 and TRBJ2-3, with TRBD2 matching over 10 bases. The germline CDR1 and CDR2 sequences are GTSNPN and SVGIG (reference sequence). V was clipped by 3 bases and J by 2 bases; unmatched bases: 5. The CDR3 contains 15 residues. CDR3 residues: CAWSPGTSATDTQYF. The CDR3 bases are TGTGCCTGGAGCCCCGGGACTAGCGCCACAGATACGCAGTATTTT.

The chain recombines TRBV7-3 with TRBJ2-2; no firm D call. V shed 7 bases and J shed 0 bases, with 6 bases lying between them. From germline, CDR1 is SGHTA and CDR2 FQGTGA. The CDR3 runs 13 residues. CDR3 protein: CASTDTNTGELFF. CDR3 DNA sequence: TGTGCCAGCACAGATACGAACACCGGGGAGCTGTTTTTT.

The chain uses TRBV11-2 and TRBJ1-2; D possibly corresponds to TRBD1 (5 bases). Germline V gives CDR1 SGHAT, CDR2 FQNNGV. The V and J ends lost 6 bases and 8 bases respectively, with 22 bases between them. The CDR3 sequence is 15 residues long. CDR3 protein: CASSYSGPTGGGYTF. The CDR3 DNA sequence: TGTGCCAGCAGTTACTCCGGGCCAACGGGGGGAGGCTACACCTTC.

V usage is TRBV29-1 and J usage is TRBJ2-2; weak D call: TRBD2 (6 bases). The V gene's germline CDR1 is SQVTM and CDR2 ANQGSEA. The V gene lost 7 bases and the J gene lost 5 bases, with 14 bases spanning the gap. This CDR3 has 13 amino acids. The CDR3 loop is CSAGDRKTGELFF. DNA of the CDR3: TGCAGCGCGGGGGATCGAAAAACCGGGGAGCTGTTTTTT.

The genes are TRBV25-1 and TRBJ2-5, with D tentatively TRBD1 (6 bases). The CDR3 is 12 amino acids. Germline CDR1 is MGHDK and CDR2 is SYGVNS. CDR3 sequence (DNA): TGTGCTGCCGGACAGATACGGGAGACCCAGTACTTC. It encodes CAAGQIRETQYF.

This rearrangement joins TRBV11-2 to TRBJ1-1; D ambiguous. Between the trimmed V and J ends, which lost 1 base and 2 bases, there was a span of 8 bases. The CDR3 has 14 residues. Germline CDR1 reads SGHAT; CDR2 reads FQNNGV. For the CDR3, the DNA is TGTGCCAGCAGCTTAGGCGGGCGAAACACTGAAGCTTTCTTT. Protein: CASSLGGRNTEAFF. Variable domain in full (rest from reference TRBV11-2 and TRBJ1-1): EAGVAQSPRYKIIEKRQSVAFWCNPISGHATLYWYQQILGQGPKLLIQFQNNGVVDDSQLPKDRFSAERLKGVDSTLKIQPAKLEDSAVYLCASSLGGRNTEAFFGQGTRLTVV.

The rearrangement links TRBV19 to TRBJ2-3, with 10 bases aligning to TRBD2. V shed 3 bases, J shed 4 bases, and the junction held 10 bases outside the gene matches. Germline V gene data show CDR1 as LNHDA and CDR2 as SQIVND (reference sequence). The CDR3 has 17 amino acids. CDR3 residues: CASSIGGPTSGPDTQYF. For the CDR3, the DNA is TGTGCCAGTAGTATTGGAGGTCCGACTAGCGGGCCAGATACGCAGTATTTT.

This clone was found once. The chain has TRBV5-1 and TRBJ1-4; a weak D match, TRBD1 (6 bases). This CDR3 contains 13 residues. The germline V gene has CDR1 SGHRS and CDR2 YFSETQ. V lost 5 bases and J 3 bases, leaving 8 bases between the germline ends. The CDR3 nucleotides are TGCGCCAGCAGTCGGACAGCTAATGAAAAACTGTTTTTT. Translated, it gives CASSRTANEKLFF.

This rearrangement joins TRBV28 to TRBJ2-7, with 10 nucleotides matching TRBD2. Unmatched junction bases numbered 13, after V lost 6 bases and J lost 2 bases. The CDR3 runs to 17 residues. The V gene's germline CDR1 is MDHEN and CDR2 SYDVKM. CDR3 in amino acids: CASRYGTGLAAPYEQYF. In DNA, the CDR3 is TGTGCCAGCAGATACGGGACAGGACTAGCGGCCCCCTACGAGCAGTACTTC. The complete variable domain, with remaining parts taken from reference TRBV28 and TRBJ2-7, reads DVKVTQSSRYLVKRTGEKVFLECVQDMDHENMFWYRQDPGLGLRLIYFSYDVKMKEKGDIPEGYSVSREKKERFSLILESASTNQTSMYLCASRYGTGLAAPYEQYFGPGTRLTVT.

The V call is TRBV27, the J call TRBJ1-4; TRBD1 matches at 8 bases. The CDR3 loop spans 15 amino acids. V dropped 2 bases and J dropped 5; count of bases not matched to a gene: 4. Germline V lookup: CDR1 MNHEY, CDR2 SMNVEV (reference sequence). CDR3 sequence reads: CASSLTGTGNEKLFF. CDR3 nucleotides: TGTGCCAGCAGTTTAACCGGGACAGGCAATGAAAAACTGTTTTTT.